Shown below are 24 T cell receptor beta chains from a single sample sequenced in a study of memory CD4+ T cells and cytomegalovirus serostatus (dated by TCRdb to between 2017 and 2020). Libraries were made using the immunoSEQ multiplex PCR assay. This is the immuneACCESS table as TCRdb keeps it, with only in-frame sequences that have V and J called. A part of the clones is gone; compared with another copy, unresolved V genes explain less than half, and the rest is unexplained. This sample holds about 52,000 clones; about 83% were observed only once. The ten biggest clones cover 2% of the sample. Single viable CD3+CD4+CD8-CD45RO+ cells were sorted as memory CD4+ T cells on a FACSAria II. Source material: memory CD4+ T cells from blood. The receptor set was obtained from an adult in good health and CMV-seropositive.

V usage is TRBV11-2 and J usage is TRBJ2-6; TRBD2 might be the D (5 bases). V lost 1 base and J 2 bases, leaving 6 bases between the germline ends. Germline lookup yields CDR1 SGHAT and CDR2 FQNNGV. This CDR3 comprises 15 residues. The CDR3 loop reads CASSLGGAGANVLTF. The CDR3 DNA sequence: TGTGCCAGCAGCTTAGGGGGAGCTGGGGCCAACGTCCTGACTTTC.

V and J are TRBV18 and TRBJ2-3; 10 bases align to TRBD2. V trimming: 3 bases; J trimming: 0 bases; junction bases outside the gene matches: 6. The CDR3 consists of 17 residues. The V gene's germline CDR1 is KGHSH and CDR2 LQKENI. CDR3 nucleotides: TGTGCCAGCTCACCGACCCTGACTAGCGGGAGCACAGATACGCAGTATTTT. Its translation: CASSPTLTSGSTDTQYF.

The gene calls are TRBV28 and TRBJ1-5; D remains ambiguous. V lost 6 bases, J lost 2 bases, and 14 bases lay in between. The length of the CDR3 is 15 residues. Germline V gene sequence: CDR1 MDHEN, CDR2 SYDVKM. The CDR3 loop is CASRPHKRGNQPQHF. The CDR3 DNA sequence: TGTGCCAGCAGACCACACAAACGAGGCAATCAGCCCCAGCATTTT.

The chain links TRBV5-7 to TRBJ2-3; TRBD1 might be the D (5 bases). TRBV5-7 is assigned to the ORF class and has an uncertain function. Trimming shortened V by 4 bases and J by 4 bases, and 13 bases separated the two germline ends. The length of the CDR3 is 14 residues. Written as DNA, the CDR3 is TGTGCCAGCAGCCCTTTCAGGGTAGCAGATACGCAGTATTTT. Protein: CASSPFRVADTQYF.

The chain is built from TRBV28 and TRBJ1-1; perhaps TRBD1 as D (6 bases). Germline V CDR1 and CDR2: MDHEN, SYDVKM. Deletions cut 6 bases from V and 10 bases from J, with 18 bases between. The CDR3 runs to 13 residues. The CDR3 spells CASRSQGESIAFF. For the CDR3, the DNA is TGTGCCAGCAGATCACAGGGCGAGTCGATAGCTTTCTTT. Based on the CDR3 plus reference TRBV28 and TRBJ1-1, the full variable domain is DVKVTQSSRYLVKRTGEKVFLECVQDMDHENMFWYRQDPGLGLRLIYFSYDVKMKEKGDIPEGYSVSREKKERFSLILESASTNQTSMYLCASRSQGESIAFFGQGTRLTVV.

This clone was detected once. The chain combines TRBV27 with TRBJ2-7; D is unresolved. V was pared by 8 bases and J by 9 bases, with 5 bases between. Germline CDR1 MNHEY, CDR2 SMNVEV (reference sequence). CDR3 length equals 8 residues. The CDR3 sequence is CASSGQYF. In DNA form, the CDR3 reads TGTGCCAGCTCGGGGCAGTACTTC.

The chain combines TRBV18 with TRBJ2-3, with a weak D call TRBD2 (6 bases). The CDR3 totals 17 residues. The germline V gene has CDR1 KGHSH and CDR2 LQKENI. V gave up 4 bases and J gave up 2 bases, with 19 bases separating them. The CDR3 DNA reads TGTGCCAGCTCACGTGATGTCTGGGACTCGCCCACAGATACGCAGTATTTT. It translates to CASSRDVWDSPTDTQYF.

The rearrangement links TRBV20-1 to TRBJ1-1; D remains ambiguous. V dropped 7 bases and J dropped 5 bases, with 11 bases sitting between them. This CDR3 has 11 amino acids. Germline CDR1 reads DFQATT; CDR2 reads SNEGSKA (reference sequence). The CDR3 reads CSGQVRTEAFF. DNA for the CDR3: TGCAGTGGCCAGGTGCGAACTGAAGCTTTCTTT.

The gene calls are TRBV7-9 and TRBJ1-5; 7 nucleotides line up with TRBD1. The CDR3 sequence is 12 residues long. From germline, CDR1 is SEHNR and CDR2 FQNEAQ (reference sequence). The V gene end was trimmed by 1 base and the J gene end by 16 bases; junction bases not matched to a gene: 7. The DNA of the CDR3 is TGTGCCAGCAGCTTAGATGACAGGGCGAAACATTTT. Translated, it gives CASSLDDRAKHF. The full variable domain, with the rest looked up from reference TRBV7-9 and TRBJ1-5, is DTGVSQNPRHKITKRGQNVTFRCDPISEHNRLYWYRQTLGQGPEFLTYFQNEAQLEKSRLLSDRFSAERPKGSFSTLEIQRTEQGDSAMYLCASSLDDRAKHFGDGTRLSIL.

The J gene is TRBJ2-7, the V gene TRBV2; 15 nucleotides align to TRBD2. The CDR3 is made up of 17 amino acids. After removal of 6 bases from V and 3 bases from J, the junction contained 9 bases not matched to a gene. Germline V gene data show CDR1 as SNHLY and CDR2 as FYNNEI. CDR3 protein: CASRTPGLAGGGYEQYF. For the CDR3, the DNA is TGTGCCAGCAGGACTCCGGGACTAGCGGGAGGCGGCTACGAGCAGTACTTC.

The genes are TRBV19 and TRBJ1-2; no reliable D call. V was trimmed by 5 bases and J by 3 bases, leaving 13 bases between them. Germline loops: CDR1 LNHDA, CDR2 SQIVND (reference sequence). The CDR3 is made up of 14 amino acids. In DNA form, the CDR3 reads TGTGCCAGTAGTCCCCTCCCCCAGTACTATGGCTACACCTTC. This translates into CASSPLPQYYGYTF.

The chain couples TRBV7-2 to TRBJ2-3, with TRBD2 identical over 9 bases. CDR3 length: 15 residues. Germline values: CDR1 SGHTA, CDR2 FQGNSA. V was pared by 1 base and J by 5 bases, with 4 bases of the junction left unmatched. The DNA of the CDR3 is TGTGCCAGCAGCTTAGATGCGGGGGGGATAGATACGCAGTATTTT. This sequence encodes CASSLDAGGIDTQYF.

The chain couples TRBV7-2 to TRBJ1-1, with 7 bases identical to TRBD1. This CDR3 comprises 14 residues. Germline-derived CDR1 and CDR2 are SGHTA and FQGNSA. The V segment lost 8 bases and the J segment 1 base; nucleotides outside the gene matches: 7. CDR3 DNA sequence: TGTGCCAGCGGAGCCCACAGGGGGAACACTGAAGCTTTCTTT. This sequence encodes CASGAHRGNTEAFF.

V usage is TRBV9 and J usage is TRBJ2-3; 8 nucleotides match TRBD2. V was clipped by 0 bases and J by 4 bases; unmatched bases: 4. CDR1 is SGDLS, CDR2 YYNGEE, per germline. The CDR3 is 15 amino acids. The CDR3 DNA reads TGTGCCAGCAGCGTAGCCGCGGGGGGTGCAGATACGCAGTATTTT. Protein sequence: CASSVAAGGADTQYF.

This chain uses TRBV5-1 with TRBJ1-1; 7 nucleotides line up with TRBD1. With 2 bases clipped from V and 3 bases from J, the junction kept 4 bases outside the gene matches. Germline CDR1 reads SGHRS; CDR2 reads YFSETQ. The CDR3 contains 14 residues. The CDR3 sequence is CASSFTGAHTEAFF. The CDR3 nucleotides are TGCGCCAGCAGCTTTACAGGGGCACACACTGAAGCTTTCTTT.

The rearrangement uses TRBV6-4 and TRBJ1-1; no definite D call. Germline V gene sequence: CDR1 MRHNA, CDR2 SNTAGT. Deletions cut 0 bases from V and 1 base from J, with 6 bases between. This CDR3 region has 14 residues. The CDR3 DNA is TGTGCCAGCAGTGACTCGAGCAGGAACACTGAAGCTTTCTTT. Translation gives CASSDSSRNTEAFF.

This chain joins TRBV5-1 and TRBJ2-7; D is unresolved. Germline values: CDR1 SGHRS, CDR2 YFSETQ. The CDR3 runs to 14 residues. V shed 1 base and J shed 3 bases, with 11 bases lying between them. The CDR3 DNA follows: TGCGCCAGCAGCTTGACCTTCGAGGACTACGAGCAGTACTTC. As protein: CASSLTFEDYEQYF.

In its sample, this clone was seen once. A junction end diverges from the germline sequence, so it may reflect a read error. Additional DNA sequences in this sample encode the identical CDR3. The chain's CDR3 is CASSLAQGMGSGYTF. The CDR3 DNA reads TGCGCCAGCAGCTTAGCGCAGGGTATGGGGTCGGGCTACACCTTC. The chain combines TRBV7-9 with TRBJ1-2, with D possibly matching TRBD1 (5 bases). Germline-derived CDR1 and CDR2 are SEHNR and FQNEAQ (reference sequence). The CDR3 has 15 amino acids.

CDR3 nucleotides: TGTGCCAGCAGTTACAGGGTTGATGGCTACACCTTC. This codes for CASSYRVDGYTF. The rearrangement uses TRBV2 and TRBJ1-2; D is possibly TRBD1 (6 bases). V dropped 5 bases and J dropped 6 bases, with 10 bases sitting between them. CDR1 is SNHLY, CDR2 FYNNEI, per germline. The CDR3 has 12 residues.

V and J are TRBV27 and TRBJ2-1, with 7 bases identical to TRBD1. CDR3 length equals 18 residues. The junction had 10 bases not matched to a gene; V was cut back by 2 bases and J by 0 bases. CDR1 is MNHEY and CDR2 is SMNVEV in the germline V gene (reference sequence). The CDR3 nucleotides are TGTGCCAGCAGTTTACGGCCGACAGGGCGAAGCTCCTACAATGAGCAGTTCTTC. It codes for CASSLRPTGRSSYNEQFF.

The chain couples TRBV30 to TRBJ1-3; maybe TRBD1 (6 bases). The CDR3 consists of 13 residues. The germline V gene has CDR1 GTSNPN and CDR2 SVGIG (reference sequence). With 0 bases removed from V and 7 bases from J, the gap between germline ends came to 10 bases. DNA for the CDR3: TGTGCCTGGAGTGTAAGGGGGGCGAACACCATATATTTT. This sequence encodes CAWSVRGANTIYF.

The chain uses TRBV4-3 and TRBJ2-7; D unresolved. Trimming pared 4 bases from V and 2 bases from J, leaving 15 bases between. This CDR3 has 15 amino acids. Per the germline V gene, CDR1 is LGHNA and CDR2 is YSLEER. The CDR3 bases are TGCGCCAGCAGCCCGGCCCCAGAACCACCCTACGAGCAGTACTTC. This translates into CASSPAPEPPYEQYF.

The chain employs TRBV7-9 and TRBJ1-4; TRBD1 is a possible D gene (5 bases). V dropped 5 bases and J dropped 0 bases, with 7 bases sitting between them. Germline V gene lookup returns CDR1 SEHNR and CDR2 FQNEAQ (reference sequence). The CDR3 extends over 14 amino acids. The CDR3 bases are TGTGCCAGCAGCCCGACAGCAACTAATGAAAAACTGTTTTTT. Amino acid sequence: CASSPTATNEKLFF.

This clone was seen just once. The genes are TRBV28 and TRBJ1-1; the D is unclear. The length of the CDR3 is 14 residues. Germline assignment: CDR1 MDHEN and CDR2 SYDVKM. Trimming removed 6 bases at V and 8 bases at J, with 19 bases between. The CDR3 region is CASRTPASRREAFF. The CDR3 DNA is TGTGCCAGCAGAACCCCCGCCTCTAGGCGGGAAGCTTTCTTT.